Listed below are T cell receptor beta chains from one sample, sequenced in a study of blood T cells in healthy people across ages. TCRdb itself ran the 5' RACE reads through MiXCR, one entry per CDR3 protein. The table lists 500,000 to 600,000 distinct CDR3 sequences, 25% to 30% of them singletons. The sequenced material came from blood. The receptors were sampled from a woman aged 70-85 years in good health. Both conserved end residues are part of each CDR3. Fields, in order: D gene, J gene, V gene, clone size, CDR3 DNA, CDR3 protein. D genes are given only for firm matches. Clone sizes are given selectively: once, few, many, or a class where the clone is expanded.

>TRBD2|TRBJ2-2|TRBV7-9|.
TGTGCCAGCACTACCGGGACTAGCGGGTTGAACACCGGGGAGCTGTTTTTT
CASTTGTSGLNTGELFF
>TRBD1|TRBJ1-4|TRBV12-3/TRBV12-4|once
TGTGCCAGCAGTATTCTGCCGGGACAGGGGATTGAAGAACTGTTTTTT
CASSILPGQGIEELFF
>.|TRBJ2-7|TRBV27|few
TGTGCCAGCAGAGGACTCAGGGAAGGTCACGAGCAGTACTTC
CASRGLREGHEQYF
>TRBD2|TRBJ2-1|TRBV7-2|many
TGTGCCAGCAGCTTGGGGACTAGTCCCAATGAGCAGTTCTTC
CASSLGTSPNEQFF
>TRBD1|TRBJ2-2|TRBV7-7|.
TGTGCTAGCAGCCTCGGACAGGGCCTTTACACCGGGGAGCTGTTTTTT
CASSLGQGLYTGELFF
>.|TRBJ1-6|TRBV12-3/TRBV12-4|.
TGTGCCAGCAGTCTCCCGGCGGGGCAGGGAGGAACACCCCTCCACTTT
CASSLPAGQGGTPLHF
>.|TRBJ1-2|TRBV5-1|once
TGCGCCAGCAGCCGAGGACAGCCAAGAAATACCTATGGCTACACCTTC
CASSRGQPRNTYGYTF
>TRBD1|TRBJ2-5|TRBV15|.
TGTGCCACCAGCGGCACCTTCCTTCGGGACAGCCAAGAGACCCAGTACTTC
CATSGTFLRDSQETQYF
>.|TRBJ1-2|TRBV27|few
TGTGCCAGCAGCCTAAAAGACCCTGTAATCTATGGCTACACCTTC
CASSLKDPVIYGYTF
>.|TRBJ1-1|TRBV7-3|.
TGTGCCAGCAGTATACGACGACAGGAACTTGCAGCTTTCTTT
CASSIRRQELAAFF
>.|TRBJ2-7|TRBV6-2/TRBV6-3|few
TGTGCCAGCACCCAGACAGGAAACTACGAGCAGTACTTC
CASTQTGNYEQYF
>.|TRBJ1-6|TRBV12-3/TRBV12-4|many
TGTGCCAGCAGTTCCGGACGGAGCTCCTATAATTCACCCCTCCACTTT
CASSSGRSSYNSPLHF
>.|TRBJ2-1|TRBV7-9|few
TGTGCCAGCAGCTTTCAGAGAGCCTACAATGAGCAGTTCTTC
CASSFQRAYNEQFF
>TRBD1|TRBJ1-1|TRBV7-2|once
TGTGCCAGCAGCTTACTAGGGGGCGCGGGCACTGAAGCTTTCTTT
CASSLLGGAGTEAFF
>.|TRBJ2-7|TRBV27|many
TGTGCCAGCAGTTTTAGGGGCTACGAGCAGTACTTC
CASSFRGYEQYF
>.|TRBJ2-6|TRBV11-3|.
TGTGCCAGCAGGGCTGGCGGTGGGGCCAACGTCCTGACTTTC
CASRAGGGANVLTF
>.|TRBJ2-7|TRBV9|.
TGTGCCAGCAGCGTCTCTGAGGGGTACGAGCAGTACTTC
CASSVSEGYEQYF
>.|TRBJ2-2|TRBV30|.
TGTGCCTGGAGTACGGGGACTTTACCGAACACCGGGGAGCTGTTTTTT
CAWSTGTLPNTGELFF
>TRBD2|TRBJ2-7|TRBV7-2|.
TGTGCCAGCAGCTCAAGGCATGCAACTAGCGGGAGCCTAAATTACGAGCAGTACTTC
CASSSRHATSGSLNYEQYF
>.|TRBJ2-5|TRBV20-1|.
TGCAGTGCAAACGAAGGGCGGGGATGGGAGACCCAGTACTTC
CSANEGRGWETQYF
>.|TRBJ1-1|TRBV5-6|few
TGTGCCAGCAGACTCACGGTGAATGGTGAAGCTTTCTTT
CASRLTVNGEAFF
>TRBD1|TRBJ2-5|TRBV29-1|few
TGCAGCGTGGGTACAGGGGCACCGGAGACCCAGTACTTC
CSVGTGAPETQYF
>TRBD1|TRBJ2-5|TRBV6-6|.
TGTGCCAGCAGTTACCCGACCGGGACAGGGTTTGGGACCCAGTACTTC
CASSYPTGTGFGTQYF
>.|TRBJ1-2|TRBV20-1|few
TGCAGTGCCACGGATGCTAACTATGGCTACACCTTC
CSATDANYGYTF
>.|TRBJ1-2|TRBV4-1|.
TGCGCCAGCACAGGGGCTAACTATGGCTACACCTTC
CASTGANYGYTF
>.|TRBJ1-2|TRBV7-2|few
TGTGCCAGCACGAGGGGAGGGAGGAGCTACACCTTC
CASTRGGRSYTF
>TRBD1|TRBJ2-5|TRBV6-2/TRBV6-3|few
TGTGCCAGCAGGTGGCTCCGGGACAGGGTAGGGGAGACCCAGTACTTC
CASRWLRDRVGETQYF
>.|TRBJ1-2|TRBV20-1|few
TGCAGTGCTAGAGATAGCGGGGGGCTGGGCTACACCTTC
CSARDSGGLGYTF
>TRBD1|TRBJ1-2|TRBV9|few
TGTGCCAGCAGCGCTGGGGACAGAGCTGGGTATGGCTACACCTTC
CASSAGDRAGYGYTF
>TRBD1|TRBJ1-2|TRBV12-3/TRBV12-4|few
TGTGCCAGCACTCGGACAGGGTTAACGTCTTATGGCTACACCTTC
CASTRTGLTSYGYTF
>.|TRBJ2-1|TRBV20-1|few
TGCAGTGCTAGAGACCAGGGCTTCTACAATGAGCAGTTCTTC
CSARDQGFYNEQFF
>.|TRBJ2-5|TRBV18|few
TGTGCCGGCTCACTGGACAGAATGGAGACCCAGTACTTC
CAGSLDRMETQYF
>TRBD2|TRBJ2-7|TRBV11-2|.
TGTGCCAGCAGCTTCACACTAGCGGGGGTTAGCTACGAGCAGTACTTC
CASSFTLAGVSYEQYF
>TRBD2|TRBJ2-1|TRBV11-2|.
TGTGCCTGCAGCTTAAGGTGGCTAGCGGGAGGGCGGAATGAGCAGTTCTTC
CACSLRWLAGGRNEQFF
>.|TRBJ2-4|TRBV10-3|few
TGTGCCATACAGGGACAAACAAACATTCAGTACTTC
CAIQGQTNIQYF
>TRBD2|TRBJ2-5|TRBV20-1|.
TGTGCTCGTAGCGGGAAAGAGACCCAGTACTTC
CARSGKETQYF
>.|TRBJ2-1|TRBV24-1|.
TGTGCCACCAGTGATCCCGGACGACACCTAGGGAATGAGCAGTTCTTC
CATSDPGRHLGNEQFF
>TRBD2|TRBJ2-5|TRBV2|.
TGTGCCAGCAGTGGGGGGGGGACTCAAGAGACCCAGTACTTC
CASSGGGTQETQYF
>.|TRBJ1-2|TRBV2|few
TGTGCCAGCAGTGTGACCCGGCAGGATTCTGCTAACTATGGCTACACCTTC
CASSVTRQDSANYGYTF
>.|TRBJ2-5|TRBV12-3/TRBV12-4|.
TGTGCCAGCAGTCGAGACGAGTACCAAGAGACCCAGTACTTC
CASSRDEYQETQYF
>.|TRBJ1-4|TRBV29-1|few
TGCAGCGTTTATAGTGGGGAGGAAAAACTGTTTTTT
CSVYSGEEKLFF
>TRBD1|TRBJ2-7|TRBV18|.
TGTGCCAGCTCACCACGCCTACAGGGGGCGCAGTCCTCCTACGAGCAGTACTTT
CASSPRLQGAQSSYEQYF
>TRBD2|TRBJ2-1|TRBV7-2|.
TGTGCCAGCAGCTCCGACGGGGGGTTCAGTGAGCAGTTCTTC
CASSSDGGFSEQFF